This TCR beta chain was sequenced for a study of read filtering for tumor transcriptome and immune sequencing. This clonotype showed up many times. Molecular barcoded adaptors covering alpha/delta and beta/gamma chains were used on 400 ng RNA. TCRdb redid the calling of the reads with MiXCR, one entry per CDR3 protein. The sample contains 75,000 to 95,000 distinct CDR3 sequences, about 22% of which appear only once. The receptor was derived from a donor at least 40 years old with multiple myeloma. Material: a population of CD138-negative cells sorted from bone marrow.

For the CDR3, the DNA is TGCAGTGCTAGAGTCCCAGGGCCGAACACTGAAGCTTTCTTT. Translation gives CSARVPGPNTEAFF. The V gene is TRBV20-1, the J gene TRBJ1-1; D may be TRBD1 (5 bases). Trimming left V 1 base short and J 1 base short, with 10 bases between. In germline, CDR1 is DFQATT, CDR2 SNEGSKA (reference sequence). This CDR3 has 14 residues.